The 22 T cell receptor beta chains below were found in one sample sequenced in a study of blood T cell repertoires in COVID-19. Clones were sequenced by immunoSEQ multiplex PCR, and TCRdb holds only the in-frame ones, with some missing. The table has under 200,000 clones, roughly 84% seen once. The sequencing input was PBMCs or T cells enriched from blood (not recorded which). The receptor source for this set is a woman between 50 and 59 years old who had recovered from COVID-19.

The V and J genes are TRBV7-2 and TRBJ2-3, with a possible D match to TRBD2 (5 bases). The CDR3 runs to 16 residues. In germline, CDR1 is SGHTA, CDR2 FQGNSA. Trimming left V 0 bases short and J 4 bases short, with 14 bases between. CDR3 sequence reads: CASSLARDLLADTQYF. The CDR3 DNA reads as TGTGCCAGCAGCTTAGCCCGGGATCTCTTGGCAGATACGCAGTATTTT.

The chain joins TRBV6-5 to TRBJ2-5; tentative D call: TRBD1 (6 bases). There are 14 residues in the CDR3. V lost 8 bases to trimming and J lost 1 base, with 14 bases between them. Germline V CDR1 and CDR2: MNHEY, SVGAGI. The CDR3 sequence is CASSFNRVQETQYF. The CDR3 DNA is TGTGCCAGCTCTTTTAACAGGGTCCAAGAGACCCAGTACTTC.

The rearrangement joins TRBV5-1 to TRBJ2-7, with a tentative D call TRBD2 (6 bases). The CDR3 has 14 residues. Between the trimmed V and J ends, which lost 4 bases and 4 bases, there was a span of 15 bases. Germline CDR1 is SGHRS and CDR2 is YFSETQ. As DNA, the CDR3 is TGCGCCAGCAGCCCAGGAGGGAGTTTTTACGAGCAGTACTTC. Protein sequence: CASSPGGSFYEQYF.

The genes are TRBV28 and TRBJ1-3; tentatively, D is TRBD1 (6 bases). CDR3 length: 16 residues. Trimming shortened V by 3 bases and J by 6 bases, and 18 bases separated the two germline ends. The germline gives CDR1 MDHEN, CDR2 SYDVKM. The CDR3 bases are TGTGCCAGCAGTTTCGGGGGGCTACGCCCCTCAAACACCATATATTTT. Its protein is CASSFGGLRPSNTIYF.

The chain is built from TRBV27 and TRBJ1-3, with D hard to call. Trimming removed 8 bases at V and 4 bases at J, with 12 bases between. Germline V gene lookup returns CDR1 MNHEY and CDR2 SMNVEV (reference sequence). This CDR3 spans 13 amino acids. CDR3 coding DNA: TGTGCCAGCTCCGAGAAAAGAGGAAACACCATATATTTT. Its translation: CASSEKRGNTIYF.

The rearrangement joins TRBV5-4 to TRBJ1-2; D gene uncertain. The CDR3 covers 15 residues. V lost 0 bases to trimming and J lost 2 bases, with 11 bases between them. Per the germline V gene, CDR1 is SGHNT and CDR2 is YYREEE (reference sequence). The CDR3 sequence is CASSLELGGNYGYTF. For the CDR3, the DNA is TGTGCCAGCAGCTTGGAGCTGGGAGGAAACTATGGCTACACCTTC.

The rearrangement uses TRBV3-1 (or the pseudogene TRBV3-2) and TRBJ2-1; D possibly corresponds to TRBD2 (6 bases). The V gene lost 4 bases and the J gene lost 3 bases, with 10 bases spanning the gap. CDR3 size: 14 residues. Per the germline V gene, CDR1 is LGHDT and CDR2 is YNNKEL (reference sequence). The CDR3 sequence is CASSLSGSYNEQFF. For the CDR3, the DNA is TGTGCCAGCAGCCTTAGCGGAAGCTACAATGAGCAGTTCTTC.

The chain is built from TRBV5-1 and TRBJ2-2; D perhaps matches TRBD2 (6 bases). V was trimmed by 3 bases and J by 5 bases, leaving 14 bases between them. Germline V CDR1 and CDR2: SGHRS, YFSETQ. The CDR3 runs to 15 residues. CDR3 region: CASSSGGVRTGELFF. The CDR3 nucleotides read TGCGCCAGCAGCTCCGGGGGAGTCAGGACCGGGGAGCTGTTTTTT.

The J gene is TRBJ1-6, the V gene TRBV30; 9 nucleotides line up with TRBD1. This CDR3 has 14 residues. J lost 10 bases, V lost 4 bases, and 8 bases had no gene match. CDR1 and CDR2 (germline): GTSNPN, SVGIG (reference sequence). DNA for the CDR3: TGTGCCTGGAACGGGGACAGGGTGTCCTCACCCCTCCACTTT. This sequence encodes CAWNGDRVSSPLHF. Complete variable domain (other parts from reference TRBV30 and TRBJ1-6): SQTIHQWPATLVQPVGSPLSLECTVEGTSNPNLYWYRQAAGRGLQLLFYSVGIGQISSEVPQNLSASRPQDRQFILSSKKLLLSDSGFYLCAWNGDRVSSPLHFGNGTRLTVT.

The chain uses TRBV2 and TRBJ2-6; D gene unclear. The ends were cut back, 7 bases at V and 3 bases at J, with 10 bases in the middle. Germline assignment: CDR1 SNHLY and CDR2 FYNNEI. The CDR3 runs to 14 residues. CDR3 nucleotide sequence: TGTGCCAGCAAGGCAAACTATGGGGCCAACGTCCTGACTTTC. It encodes CASKANYGANVLTF.

V and J are TRBV29-1 and TRBJ2-3, with a tentative D call TRBD2 (5 bases). Trimming shortened V by 4 bases and J by 8 bases, and 13 bases separated the two germline ends. The germline CDR1 and CDR2 sequences are SQVTM and ANQGSEA. This CDR3 spans 12 amino acids. The DNA for the CDR3 is TGCAGCGTTGGGGTTTTTGGAGGTACGCAGTATTTT. Protein product: CSVGVFGGTQYF.

The CDR3 here is CASSPATNEKLFF. The DNA for the CDR3 is TGCGCCAGCAGCCCTGCAACTAATGAAAAACTGTTTTTT. The chain couples TRBV5-1 to TRBJ1-4; D remains unclear. Germline lookup yields CDR1 SGHRS and CDR2 YFSETQ. The CDR3 is 13 amino acids. V lost 4 bases and J lost 0, with 4 bases in between.

A note on this clone: This specimen includes other DNA sequences encoding the same CDR3. CDR3 DNA: TGTGCCAGCAGCTTAGGGTCTAGCGCCTACAATGAGCAGTTCTTC. Translating it yields CASSLGSSAYNEQFF. The chain uses TRBV7-9 and TRBJ2-1; D is possibly TRBD2 (6 bases). The V and J ends lost 1 base and 2 bases respectively, with 9 bases between them. Germline V gene data show CDR1 as SEHNR and CDR2 as FQNEAQ (reference sequence). This CDR3 is built from 15 residues.

This CDR3 is CASSQDSPGLYGYTF. DNA of the CDR3: TGTGCCAGCAGCCAAGATTCACCAGGGCTCTATGGCTACACCTTC. This chain links TRBV3-1 (or the pseudogene TRBV3-2) with TRBJ1-2; the D gene is possibly TRBD1 (5 bases). Between the trimmed V and J ends, which lost 0 bases and 4 bases, there was a span of 12 bases. This CDR3 comprises 15 residues. CDR1 is LGHDT, CDR2 YNNKEL, per germline (reference sequence).

This clone was found once. V gene TRBV12-3 or TRBV12-4 combines with J gene TRBJ1-2, with no clear D. The CDR3 sequence is 13 residues long. The V gene lost 3 bases and the J gene lost 6 bases, with 11 bases spanning the gap. CDR3 nucleotide sequence: TGTGCCAGCAGTTTTGGCGGGGTACATGGCTACACCTTC. As protein: CASSFGGVHGYTF.

The rearrangement joins TRBV19 to TRBJ1-1, with a weak D call TRBD1 (5 bases). CDR1 is LNHDA and CDR2 is SQIVND in the germline V gene (reference sequence). There are 14 residues in the CDR3. V lost 7 bases, J lost 5 bases, and 17 bases lay in between. The CDR3 DNA follows: TGTGCCAGTATCGCCACCGAAAGGGGAACTGAAGCTTTCTTT. Amino acids: CASIATERGTEAFF.

The V and J genes are TRBV7-9 and TRBJ2-3; D may be TRBD2 (6 bases). Trimming cost V 10 bases and J 3 bases, with 14 bases left between them. The CDR3 spans 13 residues. Germline CDR1 and CDR2: SEHNR and FQNEAQ (reference sequence). CDR3 sequence reads: CAILGTRTDTQYF. CDR3 sequence (DNA): TGTGCCATACTGGGGACTCGGACAGATACGCAGTATTTT.

The V and J genes are TRBV15 and TRBJ2-1; TRBD2 matches 9 bases. The CDR3 length is 17 residues. V dropped 5 bases and J dropped 5; count of bases not matched to a gene: 13. Germline loops: CDR1 LNHNV, CDR2 YYDKDF (reference sequence). CDR3: CATSRHPLAGINNEQFF. The CDR3 DNA reads as TGTGCCACCAGCCGACACCCTCTAGCGGGAATAAACAATGAGCAGTTCTTC.

The chain has TRBV7-2 and TRBJ2-1; perhaps TRBD1 as D (5 bases). The germline gives CDR1 SGHTA, CDR2 FQGNSA. The CDR3 runs 12 residues. The V end lost 2 bases, the J end lost 7 bases, and 6 bases lay between the germline ends. The CDR3 DNA follows: TGTGCCAGCAGCTTATACAGGAATGAGCAGTTCTTC. Its translation: CASSLYRNEQFF.

For the CDR3, the DNA is TGCGCCAGCAGCGAACCGGGACAGGGTAATTCACCCCTCCACTTT. Its protein product is CASSEPGQGNSPLHF. This chain uses TRBV5-1 with TRBJ1-6; 9 bases are a match to TRBD1. The V segment lost 4 bases and the J segment 6 bases; nucleotides outside the gene matches: 5. Germline V lookup: CDR1 SGHRS, CDR2 YFSETQ. The CDR3 loop spans 15 amino acids.

A note on this clone: Other nucleotide sequences from this sample produce the same CDR3. This chain joins TRBV2 and TRBJ1-1, with D perhaps TRBD1 (6 bases). This CDR3 is built from 15 residues. Trimming removed 7 bases from V and 2 bases from J, with 17 bases in between. The germline V gene encodes CDR1 SNHLY and CDR2 FYNNEI. The DNA for the CDR3 is TGTGCCAGCAAGGGGGGAGGGTCCCTAAACACTGAAGCTTTCTTT. This gives the protein CASKGGGSLNTEAFF.

V gene TRBV3-1 (or the pseudogene TRBV3-2) combines with J gene TRBJ2-5; 8 bases map to TRBD2. J lost 4 bases, V lost 4 bases, and 11 bases had no gene match. The V gene's germline CDR1 is LGHDT and CDR2 YNNKEL (reference sequence). The CDR3 is 16 amino acids. This chain's CDR3 is CASSPPESGRRETQYF. The CDR3 nucleotides are TGTGCCAGCAGCCCCCCGGAGAGCGGGAGAAGAGAGACCCAGTACTTC.